The clone carrying this T cell receptor beta chain was seen a few times. Its antigen is currently unknown. Relative to the germline gene, one junction end is altered; a read error may explain this. The data derive from a study of post-analysis software for immune sequencing data. Regarding the study as a whole: Controls showed lower frequencies than patients for roughly 5 TRBV segments, and TRBV5-6, TRBV5-1 and TRBV20-1 were among these. Multiple sclerosis patients showed significantly lower normalized Chao1 diversity than controls did.

The authors incorporated unique molecular identifiers into the TCR beta cDNA libraries. TCRdb fed the PCR reads into MiXCR, producing one record per CDR3 protein. The data contain more than 350,000 distinct CDR3 sequences, about 39% of them seen just once; the ten biggest clones take up around 8%. The length of the CDR3 is 14 residues. The sample taken for sequencing was blood. The rearrangement uses TRBV12-3 or TRBV12-4 and TRBJ2-3; 7 bases are a match to TRBD2. This clonotype was obtained from a girl aged 2 to 10 with multiple sclerosis. The CDR3, as DNA: TGTGCCAGCAGTTTTCGGGGGGTCGCAGATACGCTGTATTTT. It yields the protein CASSFRGVADTLYF.